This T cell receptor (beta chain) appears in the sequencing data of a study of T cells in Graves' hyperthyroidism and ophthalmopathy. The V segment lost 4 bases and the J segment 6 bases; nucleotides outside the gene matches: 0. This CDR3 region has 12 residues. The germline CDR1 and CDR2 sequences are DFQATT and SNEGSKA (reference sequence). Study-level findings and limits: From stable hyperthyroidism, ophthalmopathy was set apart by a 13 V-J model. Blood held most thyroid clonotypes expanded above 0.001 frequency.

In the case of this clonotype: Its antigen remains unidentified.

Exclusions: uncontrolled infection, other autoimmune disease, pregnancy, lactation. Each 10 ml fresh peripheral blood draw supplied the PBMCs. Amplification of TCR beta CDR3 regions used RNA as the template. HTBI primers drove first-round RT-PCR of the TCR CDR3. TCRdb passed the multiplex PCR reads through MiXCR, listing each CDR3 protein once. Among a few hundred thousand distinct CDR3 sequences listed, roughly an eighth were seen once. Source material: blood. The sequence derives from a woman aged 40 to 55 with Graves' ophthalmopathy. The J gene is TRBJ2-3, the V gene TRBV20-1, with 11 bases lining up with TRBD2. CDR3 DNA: TGCAGTGCTACTAGCGGGAGGGATACGCAGTATTTT. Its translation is CSATSGRDTQYF.